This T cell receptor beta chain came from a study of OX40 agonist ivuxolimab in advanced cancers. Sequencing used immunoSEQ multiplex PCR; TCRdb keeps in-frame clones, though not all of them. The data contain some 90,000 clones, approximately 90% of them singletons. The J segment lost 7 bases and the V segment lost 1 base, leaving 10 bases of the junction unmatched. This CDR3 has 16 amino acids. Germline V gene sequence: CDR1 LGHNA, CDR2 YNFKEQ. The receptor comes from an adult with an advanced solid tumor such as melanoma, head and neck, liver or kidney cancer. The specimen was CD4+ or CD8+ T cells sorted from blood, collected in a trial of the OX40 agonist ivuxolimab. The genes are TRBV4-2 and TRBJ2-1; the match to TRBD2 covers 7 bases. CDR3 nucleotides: TGTGCCAGCAGCCAAGTCATTTCTAGCGGTGGTAATGAGCAGTTCTTC. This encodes CASSQVISSGGNEQFF.